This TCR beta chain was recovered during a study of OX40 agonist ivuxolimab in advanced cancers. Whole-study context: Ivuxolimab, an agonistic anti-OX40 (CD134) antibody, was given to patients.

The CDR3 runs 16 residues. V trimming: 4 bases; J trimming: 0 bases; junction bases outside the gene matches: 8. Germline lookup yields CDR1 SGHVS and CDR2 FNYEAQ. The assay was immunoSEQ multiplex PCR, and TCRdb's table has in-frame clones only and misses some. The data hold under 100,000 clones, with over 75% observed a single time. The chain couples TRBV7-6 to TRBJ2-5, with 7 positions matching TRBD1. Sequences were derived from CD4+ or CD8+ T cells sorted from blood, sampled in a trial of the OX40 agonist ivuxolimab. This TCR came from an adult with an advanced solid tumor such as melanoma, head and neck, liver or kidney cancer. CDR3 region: CASSSPTGSYQETQYF. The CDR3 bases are TGTGCCAGCAGCTCGCCGACAGGGTCCTACCAAGAGACCCAGTACTTC.